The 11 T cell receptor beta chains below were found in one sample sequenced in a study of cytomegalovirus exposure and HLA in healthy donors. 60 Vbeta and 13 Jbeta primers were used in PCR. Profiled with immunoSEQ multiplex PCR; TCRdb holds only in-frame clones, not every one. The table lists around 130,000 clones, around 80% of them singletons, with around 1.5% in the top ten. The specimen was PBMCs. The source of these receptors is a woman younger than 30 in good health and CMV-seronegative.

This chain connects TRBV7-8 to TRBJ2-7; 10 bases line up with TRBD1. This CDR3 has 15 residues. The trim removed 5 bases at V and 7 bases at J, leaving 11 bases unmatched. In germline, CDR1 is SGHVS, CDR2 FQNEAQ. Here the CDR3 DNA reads TGTGCCAGCAGCCGCCCGCGGGGGACAGGGGTTGAGCAGTACTTC. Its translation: CASSRPRGTGVEQYF.

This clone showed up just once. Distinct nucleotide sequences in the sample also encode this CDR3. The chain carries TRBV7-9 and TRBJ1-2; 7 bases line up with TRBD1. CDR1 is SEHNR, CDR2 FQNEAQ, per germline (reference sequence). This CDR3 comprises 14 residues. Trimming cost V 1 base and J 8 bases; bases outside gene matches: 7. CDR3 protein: CASSLVVQTGGYTF. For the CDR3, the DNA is TGTGCCAGCAGCTTAGTCGTCCAGACAGGGGGCTACACCTTC.

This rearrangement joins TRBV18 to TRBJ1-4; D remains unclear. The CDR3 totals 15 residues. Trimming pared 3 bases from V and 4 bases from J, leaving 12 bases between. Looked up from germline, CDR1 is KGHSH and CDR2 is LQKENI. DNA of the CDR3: TGTGCCAGCTCACCCTCAGTAACAAATAATGAAAAACTGTTTTTT. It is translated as CASSPSVTNNEKLFF.

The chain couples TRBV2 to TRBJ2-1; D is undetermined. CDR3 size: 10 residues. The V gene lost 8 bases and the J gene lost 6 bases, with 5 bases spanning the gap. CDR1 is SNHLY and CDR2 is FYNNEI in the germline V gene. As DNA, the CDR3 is TGTGCCAGCTTATTCAATGAGCAGTTCTTC. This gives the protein CASLFNEQFF.

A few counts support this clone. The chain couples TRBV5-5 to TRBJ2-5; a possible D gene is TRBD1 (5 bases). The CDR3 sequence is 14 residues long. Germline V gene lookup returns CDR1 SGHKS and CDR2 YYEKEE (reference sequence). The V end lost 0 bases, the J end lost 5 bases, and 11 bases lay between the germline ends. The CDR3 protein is CASSLEGPWETQYF. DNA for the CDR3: TGTGCCAGCAGCTTGGAGGGGCCCTGGGAGACCCAGTACTTC.

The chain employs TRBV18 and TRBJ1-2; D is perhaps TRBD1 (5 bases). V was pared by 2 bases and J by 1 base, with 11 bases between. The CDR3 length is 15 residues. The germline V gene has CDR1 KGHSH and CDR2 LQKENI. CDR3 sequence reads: CASSPSGNINYGYTF. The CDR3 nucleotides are TGTGCCAGCTCACCATCAGGGAACATTAACTATGGCTACACCTTC.

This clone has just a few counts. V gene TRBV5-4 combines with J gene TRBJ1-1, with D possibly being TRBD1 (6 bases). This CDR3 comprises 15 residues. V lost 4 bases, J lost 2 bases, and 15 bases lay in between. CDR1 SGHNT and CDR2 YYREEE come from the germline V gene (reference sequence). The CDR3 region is CASSPGGGLNTEAFF. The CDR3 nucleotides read TGTGCCAGCAGCCCCGGGGGGGGCCTAAACACTGAAGCTTTCTTT.

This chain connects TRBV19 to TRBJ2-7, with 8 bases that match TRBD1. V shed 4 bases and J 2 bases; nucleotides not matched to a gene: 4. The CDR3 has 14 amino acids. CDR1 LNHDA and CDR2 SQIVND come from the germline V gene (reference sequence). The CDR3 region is CASSNRGFAYEQYF. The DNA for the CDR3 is TGTGCCAGTAGTAACAGGGGGTTCGCCTACGAGCAGTACTTC.

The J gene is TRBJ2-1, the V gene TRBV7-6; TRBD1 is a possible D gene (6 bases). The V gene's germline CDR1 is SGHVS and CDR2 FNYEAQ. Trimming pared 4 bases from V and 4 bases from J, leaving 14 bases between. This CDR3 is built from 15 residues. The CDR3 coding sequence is TGTGCCAGCAGCTCGGGACATAACCCTTACAATGAGCAGTTCTTC. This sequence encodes CASSSGHNPYNEQFF.

The CDR3 bases are TGTGCCAGCAGCTTAGGGGGGACAGGGTGGACTGAAGCTTTCTTT. Translating it yields CASSLGGTGWTEAFF. This chain uses TRBV7-2 with TRBJ1-1, with 9 bases identical to TRBD1. Germline CDR1 reads SGHTA; CDR2 reads FQGNSA. V shed 1 base and J 5 bases; nucleotides not matched to a gene: 5. There are 15 residues in the CDR3.

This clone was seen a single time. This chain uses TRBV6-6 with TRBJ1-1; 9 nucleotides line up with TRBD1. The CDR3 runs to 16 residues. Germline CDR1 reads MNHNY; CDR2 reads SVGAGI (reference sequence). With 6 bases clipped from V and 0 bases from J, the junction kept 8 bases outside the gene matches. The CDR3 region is CASSLLTGGMNTEAFF. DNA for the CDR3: TGTGCCAGCAGCCTTCTCACAGGGGGCATGAACACTGAAGCTTTCTTT.